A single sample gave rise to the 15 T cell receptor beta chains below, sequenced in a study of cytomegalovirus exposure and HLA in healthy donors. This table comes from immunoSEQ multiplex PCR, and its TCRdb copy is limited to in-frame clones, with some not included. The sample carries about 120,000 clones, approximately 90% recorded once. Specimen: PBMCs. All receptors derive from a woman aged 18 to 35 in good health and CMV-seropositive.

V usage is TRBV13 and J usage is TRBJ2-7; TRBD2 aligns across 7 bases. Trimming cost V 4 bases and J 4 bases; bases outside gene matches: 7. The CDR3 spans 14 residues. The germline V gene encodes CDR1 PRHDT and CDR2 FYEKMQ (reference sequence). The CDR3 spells CASSSGTIGYEQYF. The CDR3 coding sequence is TGTGCCAGCAGCTCCGGGACTATTGGGTACGAGCAGTACTTC.

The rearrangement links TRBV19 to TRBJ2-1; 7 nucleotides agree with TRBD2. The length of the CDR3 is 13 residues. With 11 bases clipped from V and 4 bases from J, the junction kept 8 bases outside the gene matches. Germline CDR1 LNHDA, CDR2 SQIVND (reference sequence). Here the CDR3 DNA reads TGTGCCTCCTCTAGCGGTACTTACAATGAGCAGTTCTTC. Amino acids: CASSSGTYNEQFF.

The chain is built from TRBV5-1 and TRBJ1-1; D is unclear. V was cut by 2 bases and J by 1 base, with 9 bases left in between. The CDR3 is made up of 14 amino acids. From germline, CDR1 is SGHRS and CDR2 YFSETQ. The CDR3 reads CASSFSVPNTEAFF. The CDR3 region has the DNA TGCGCCAGCAGCTTCAGTGTTCCGAACACTGAAGCTTTCTTT.

The CDR3 loop is CASSYSRCGTGLGNEQFF. CDR3 nucleotide sequence: TGTGCCAGCAGTTACTCGAGGTGCGGGACAGGGCTAGGGAATGAGCAGTTCTTC. The genes are TRBV6-7 and TRBJ2-1; 9 nucleotides match TRBD1. TRBV6-7 is reported as an ORF; its role is uncertain. The V gene end was trimmed by 0 bases and the J gene end by 7 bases; junction bases not matched to a gene: 13. The CDR3 loop spans 18 amino acids.

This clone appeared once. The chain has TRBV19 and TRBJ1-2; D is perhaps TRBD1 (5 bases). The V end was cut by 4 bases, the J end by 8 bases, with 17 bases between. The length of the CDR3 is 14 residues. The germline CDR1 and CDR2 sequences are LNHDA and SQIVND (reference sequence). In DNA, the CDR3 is TGTGCCAGTAGTAGGAGCGCCAGGGAGGACGGCTACACCTTC. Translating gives CASSRSAREDGYTF.

As DNA, the CDR3 is TGCGCCAGCAGCCAAGGGGGGGCTAGCGGTCTCACAGATACGCAGTATTTT. Translation: CASSQGGASGLTDTQYF. V usage is TRBV4-1 and J usage is TRBJ2-3; maybe TRBD2 (7 bases). Trimming took off 1 base at V and 2 bases at J, with 16 bases between the two ends. The CDR3 sequence is 17 residues long. Per germline, CDR1 MGHRA and CDR2 YSYEKL.

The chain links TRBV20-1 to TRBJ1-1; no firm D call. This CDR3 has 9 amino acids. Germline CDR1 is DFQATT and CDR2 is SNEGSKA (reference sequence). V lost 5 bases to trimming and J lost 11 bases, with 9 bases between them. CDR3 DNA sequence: TGCAGTGCTGAACCAGCGGCTTTCTTT. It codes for CSAEPAAFF.

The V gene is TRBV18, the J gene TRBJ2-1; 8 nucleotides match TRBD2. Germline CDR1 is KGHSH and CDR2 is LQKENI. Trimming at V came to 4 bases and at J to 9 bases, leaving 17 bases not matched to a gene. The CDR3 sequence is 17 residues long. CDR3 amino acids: CASSHNLVVAGGGEQFF. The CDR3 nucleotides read TGTGCCAGCTCACATAATCTTGTCGTGGCGGGAGGAGGTGAGCAGTTCTTC.

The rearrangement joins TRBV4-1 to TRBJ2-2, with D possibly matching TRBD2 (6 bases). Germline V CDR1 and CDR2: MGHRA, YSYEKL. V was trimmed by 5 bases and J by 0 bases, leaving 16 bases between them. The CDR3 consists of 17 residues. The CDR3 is CASSMRDHLSNTGELFF. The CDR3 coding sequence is TGCGCCAGCAGCATGCGGGACCACCTTTCGAACACCGGGGAGCTGTTTTTT.

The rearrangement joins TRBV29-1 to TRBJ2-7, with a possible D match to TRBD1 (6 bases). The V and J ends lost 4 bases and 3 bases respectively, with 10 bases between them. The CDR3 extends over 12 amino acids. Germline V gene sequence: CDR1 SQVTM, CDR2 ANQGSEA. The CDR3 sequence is CSVGGRGYEQYF. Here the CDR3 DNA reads TGCAGCGTTGGTGGCAGGGGCTACGAGCAGTACTTC.

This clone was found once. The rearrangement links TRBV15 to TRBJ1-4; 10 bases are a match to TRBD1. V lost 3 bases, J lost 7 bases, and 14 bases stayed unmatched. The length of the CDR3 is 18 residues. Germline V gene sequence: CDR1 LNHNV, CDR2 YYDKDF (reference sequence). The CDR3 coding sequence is TGTGCCACCAGCAGTGGGGACAGGGGTCCTAATTATCGTGAAAAACTGTTTTTT. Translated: CATSSGDRGPNYREKLFF.

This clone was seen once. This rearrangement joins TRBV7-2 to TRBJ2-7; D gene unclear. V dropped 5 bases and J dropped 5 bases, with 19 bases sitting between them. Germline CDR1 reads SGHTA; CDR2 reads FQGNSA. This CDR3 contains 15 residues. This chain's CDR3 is CASSIYDSTRNEQYF. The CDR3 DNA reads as TGTGCCAGCAGCATCTACGATAGTACGAGAAACGAGCAGTACTTC.

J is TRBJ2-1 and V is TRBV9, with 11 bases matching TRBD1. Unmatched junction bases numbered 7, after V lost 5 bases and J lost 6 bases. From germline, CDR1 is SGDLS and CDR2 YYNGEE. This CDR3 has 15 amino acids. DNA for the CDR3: TGTGCCAGCAGTCAGCCGGGACAGGGGGTCAATGAGCAGTTCTTC. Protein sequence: CASSQPGQGVNEQFF. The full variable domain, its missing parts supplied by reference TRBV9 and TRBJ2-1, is DSGVTQTPKHLITATGQRVTLRCSPRSGDLSVYWYQQSLDQGLQFLIQYYNGEERAKGNILERFSAQQFPDLHSELNLSSLELGDSALYFCASSQPGQGVNEQFFGPGTRLTVL.

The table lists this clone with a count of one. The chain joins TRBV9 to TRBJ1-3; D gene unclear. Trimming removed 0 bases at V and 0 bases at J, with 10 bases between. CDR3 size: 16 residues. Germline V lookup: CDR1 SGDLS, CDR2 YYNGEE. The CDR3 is CASSVGTSYSGNTIYF. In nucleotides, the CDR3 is TGTGCCAGCAGCGTAGGGACTTCCTACTCTGGAAACACCATATATTTT.

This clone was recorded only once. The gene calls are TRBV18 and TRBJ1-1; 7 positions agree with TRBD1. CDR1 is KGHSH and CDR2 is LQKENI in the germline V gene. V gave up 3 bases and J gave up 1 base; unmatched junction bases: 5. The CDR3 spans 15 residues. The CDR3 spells CASSPDRVRNTEAFF. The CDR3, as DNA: TGTGCCAGCTCACCCGACAGGGTGAGGAACACTGAAGCTTTCTTT. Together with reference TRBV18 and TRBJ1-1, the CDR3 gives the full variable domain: NAGVMQNPRHLVRRRGQEARLRCSPMKGHSHVYWYRQLPEEGLKFMVYLQKENIIDESGMPKERFSAEFPKEGPSILRIQQVVRGDSAAYFCASSPDRVRNTEAFFGQGTRLTVV.